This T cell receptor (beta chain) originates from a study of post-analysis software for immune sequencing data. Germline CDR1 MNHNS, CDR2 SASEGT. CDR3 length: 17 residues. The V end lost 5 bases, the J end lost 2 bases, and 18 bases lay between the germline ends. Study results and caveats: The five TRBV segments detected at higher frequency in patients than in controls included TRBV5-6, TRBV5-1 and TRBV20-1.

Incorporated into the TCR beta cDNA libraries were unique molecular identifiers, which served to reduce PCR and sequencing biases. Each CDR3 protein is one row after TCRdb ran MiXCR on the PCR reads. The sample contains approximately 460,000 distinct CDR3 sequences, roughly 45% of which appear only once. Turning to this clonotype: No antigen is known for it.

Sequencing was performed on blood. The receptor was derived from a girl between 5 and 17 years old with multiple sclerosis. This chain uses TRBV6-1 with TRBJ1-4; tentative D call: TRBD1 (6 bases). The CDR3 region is CASSLRGGFETNEKLFF. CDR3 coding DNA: TGTGCCAGCAGTCTTCGAGGGGGGTTTGAGACTAATGAAAAACTGTTTTTT.